This is a list of T cell receptor beta chains from one sample in a study of T cell responses to AZD1222 COVID-19 vaccine. Sequencing used immunoSEQ multiplex PCR; TCRdb keeps in-frame clones, though not all of them. There are 95,000 or so clones in the sample; roughly 90% occur only once, and roughly 2.8% lies in the top ten. Sample: peripheral blood, taken on day 0 of MenACWY control vaccination. Every receptor here comes from an adult in good health. CDR3s include the opening cysteine and the closing phenylalanine or tryptophan. A D gene is named only where the DNA matches it firmly. Some rows have no size entry. The others give once, few or many, or a class for an expanded clone.

DNA	CDR3	V	size	J	D
TGTGCCAGCAGTTACTCGACTGCGGGGGGGCCGGAGACCCAGTACTTC	CASSYSTAGGPETQYF	TRBV6-2/TRBV6-3	-	TRBJ2-5	TRBD2
TGTGCCAGCAGTGTAAGGGGGCCCTTATCCTACAATGAGCAGTTCTTC	CASSVRGPLSYNEQFF	TRBV2	few	TRBJ2-1	TRBD1
TGTGCCAGCTCACCACAACAGGGGAAGGCTAATGAAAAACTGTTTTTT	CASSPQQGKANEKLFF	TRBV18	-	TRBJ1-4	TRBD1
TGTGCCAGCAGTTACTTGACAGGGAGCTATGGCTGCACCTTC	CASSYLTGSYGCTF	TRBV6-5	once	TRBJ1-2	TRBD1
TGTGCCAGCAGCTTAGATGGGGTAAATGGCTACACCTTC	CASSLDGVNGYTF	TRBV11-2	-	TRBJ1-2	-
TGTGCCAGCAGCGGACTAGCGGGGGAAAAAGAGACCCAGTACTTC	CASSGLAGEKETQYF	TRBV7-9	-	TRBJ2-5	TRBD2
TGCGCCAGCAGCCAAGTAGGGGGAGGTACTGAAGCTTTCTTT	CASSQVGGGTEAFF	TRBV4-1	-	TRBJ1-1	-
TGTGCCAGCAGCGTACATGGGCAGAGTAATGAAAAACTGTTTTTT	CASSVHGQSNEKLFF	TRBV9	-	TRBJ1-4	-
TGCGCCAGCAGCCAAGACTCACGGACACACTTCCAAGAGACCCAGTACTTC	CASSQDSRTHFQETQYF	TRBV4-3	-	TRBJ2-5	-
TGTGCCACCAGCAGAGATCGGGGGCAGGGAAACACCATATATTTT	CATSRDRGQGNTIYF	TRBV15	-	TRBJ1-3	-
TGTGCCAGCAGTTTTGTGGATACGCAGTATTTT	CASSFVDTQYF	TRBV12-3/TRBV12-4	-	TRBJ2-3	-
TGTGCCAGCAGCGTAGGACAATCCTACGAGCAGTACTTC	CASSVGQSYEQYF	TRBV9	-	TRBJ2-7	-
TGTGCCAGCAGTTTCGGGGGAGGGGGCTACACCTTC	CASSFGGGGYTF	TRBV12-3/TRBV12-4	-	TRBJ1-2	-
TGTGCCAGCCGTGACGGGGGGGGTGACTATGGCTACACCTTC	CASRDGGGDYGYTF	TRBV11-2	once	TRBJ1-2	-
TGTGCCAGCACCCCCCTCGGGACAGACCTTCACTCCTATAATTCACCCCTCCACTTT	CASTPLGTDLHSYNSPLHF	TRBV7-9	-	TRBJ1-6	TRBD1
TGTGCCATCAGTACAGGGACGCAGGAGAAGCCCCAGCATTTT	CAISTGTQEKPQHF	TRBV10-3	-	TRBJ1-5	-
TGTGCCAGCAGCCAACTAGCGGGGGGGCCGAGGTACCAAGAGACCCAGTACTTC	CASSQLAGGPRYQETQYF	TRBV7-2	-	TRBJ2-5	TRBD2
TGTGCCAGCAGCCCCCCTGAAGCTGAGCAGTTCTTC	CASSPPEAEQFF	TRBV13	-	TRBJ2-1	-
TGTGCCAGCAGCTTAACGGAGGGAGCGAACACTGAAGCTTTCTTT	CASSLTEGANTEAFF	TRBV7-3	-	TRBJ1-1	-
TGTGCCAGCAGTCTAGGCGGGGGGGCTGTTTCACCCCTCCACTTT	CASSLGGGAVSPLHF	TRBV11-2	-	TRBJ1-6	-
TGCGCCAGCAGCCAGGGACAGGGTATTAACGAGCAGTACTTC	CASSQGQGINEQYF	TRBV5-1	-	TRBJ2-7	TRBD1
TGTGCCAGCAGTTCAGGGGGGTATTATAGCAATCAGCCCCAGCATTTT	CASSSGGYYSNQPQHF	TRBV3-1/TRBV3-2	-	TRBJ1-5	TRBD1
TGTGCCAGCTCACCTGGACTAGCGGGGACAAATGAGCAGTTCTTC	CASSPGLAGTNEQFF	TRBV18	-	TRBJ2-1	TRBD2
TGCGCCAGCAGCTTGGGGCTTGGGGGGGAGACAAATTCACCCCTCCACTTT	CASSLGLGGETNSPLHF	TRBV5-1	-	TRBJ1-6	-
TGTGCCATCTTAGGTGAGGGGTATGGCTACACCTTC	CAILGEGYGYTF	TRBV11-3	-	TRBJ1-2	-
TGTGCCAGCAGCTTGCGGCCGAGCACTGAAGCTTTCTTT	CASSLRPSTEAFF	TRBV5-8	once	TRBJ1-1	-
TGTGCCAGCAGTCCCACCCGACAGTTATACACCGGGGAGCTGTTTTTT	CASSPTRQLYTGELFF	TRBV28	-	TRBJ2-2	-
TGTGCCAGCAGCTTAGGGGACAGGGGGAACTATGGCTACACCTTC	CASSLGDRGNYGYTF	TRBV7-9	-	TRBJ1-2	TRBD1
TGTGCCAGCAGTTCACGAGACCAGGGGTGGATTTCACCCCTCCACTTT	CASSSRDQGWISPLHF	TRBV6-2/TRBV6-3	-	TRBJ1-6	-
TGTGCCAGCAGCCAAACAGGGGTAAGGTACACTGAAGCTTTCTTT	CASSQTGVRYTEAFF	TRBV3-1/TRBV3-2	-	TRBJ1-1	TRBD1
TGTGCCAGTAGTAAGGGACAGGGCTTCGGTTCACCCCTCCACTTT	CASSKGQGFGSPLHF	TRBV19	-	TRBJ1-6	TRBD1
TGTGCCAGGACGGGGCGGGTGGATACGCAGTATTTT	CARTGRVDTQYF	TRBV3-1/TRBV3-2	-	TRBJ2-3	-
TGTGCCAGCAGGGGACAGGGAAAAAACATTCAGTACTTC	CASRGQGKNIQYF	TRBV27	few	TRBJ2-4	TRBD1
TGTGCCAGCGGCCCAGGGACAGGGGACAATCAGCCCCAGCATTTT	CASGPGTGDNQPQHF	TRBV7-9	-	TRBJ1-5	TRBD1
TGCGCCAGCAGCTTGGCCCTACAGGGTGGACACACTGAAGCTTTCTTT	CASSLALQGGHTEAFF	TRBV5-1	-	TRBJ1-1	-
TGTGCCAGCAGCTTAGGACTCCCGGAGTCCGAGCAGTACTTC	CASSLGLPESEQYF	TRBV11-3	-	TRBJ2-7	-
TGTGCCAGCAGCGTAGGGCTAGCGGGGGGGCTGGGTACGCAGTATTTT	CASSVGLAGGLGTQYF	TRBV9	-	TRBJ2-3	TRBD2
TGTGCCAGCAGTGAAACGGGCCACTCTGGAAACACCATATATTTT	CASSETGHSGNTIYF	TRBV6-1	few	TRBJ1-3	-
TGTGCCACCAAGCGGATGAGCTCCTACAATGAGCAGTTCTTC	CATKRMSSYNEQFF	TRBV15	-	TRBJ2-1	-
TGTGCCAGCAGGCACAACAGGGGGCCCGCTTTGAGTGGCTACACCTTC	CASRHNRGPALSGYTF	TRBV28	-	TRBJ1-2	TRBD1
TGTGCCAGCAGCCTCCGGACAGGGCCGGACTATGGCTACACCTTC	CASSLRTGPDYGYTF	TRBV5-5	-	TRBJ1-2	TRBD1
TGTGCCAGCAGCCCCCTCGGGACAGGGGTTTCCCACAATGAGCAGTTCTTC	CASSPLGTGVSHNEQFF	TRBV14	-	TRBJ2-1	TRBD1
TGCAGCGTGAGCCGGGACAGCTCTAACTATGGCTACACCTTC	CSVSRDSSNYGYTF	TRBV29-1	-	TRBJ1-2	TRBD1
TGTGCCAGCAGTTATACGGACAGGGCGATGAACACTGAAGCTTTCTTT	CASSYTDRAMNTEAFF	TRBV6-5	few	TRBJ1-1	TRBD1